This T cell receptor beta chain was identified during a study of T-cell reconstitution after alpha-beta-depleted transplantation in children. General study findings and limits: Reportedly, alpha-beta T cells present about two months post-transplant originated from several hundred expanded clones of graft origin. Newly made T cells mostly supplied T-cell counts and diversity one year after transplant. The study traced high day-60 TCRbeta diversity in some patients to surviving recipient T cells and thymic progenitors.

The table lists this clonotype with many counts. Its matching antigen is unknown. Construction of the TCRbeta library involved unique molecular identifiers. TCRdb reprocessed the PCR reads with MiXCR, giving one entry per CDR3 protein. The top ten hold 28% of the sample, which has approximately 240,000 distinct CDR3 sequences, under 13% seen once. The sequence derives from a child younger than two with acute myeloid leukemia, due to receive a stem cell transplant. The sample in question was PBMCs, obtained before TCRalphabeta/CD19-depleted stem cell transplant.

The CDR3 DNA reads as TGTGCCAGCAGCCTCGAAGAGCCTAATTCACCCCTCCACTTT. This translates into CASSLEEPNSPLHF. V usage is TRBV6-5 and J usage is TRBJ1-6; D is unresolved. CDR1 and CDR2 (germline): MNHEY, SVGAGI. Trimming took off 6 bases at V and 6 bases at J, with 12 bases between the two ends. The CDR3 runs to 14 residues.